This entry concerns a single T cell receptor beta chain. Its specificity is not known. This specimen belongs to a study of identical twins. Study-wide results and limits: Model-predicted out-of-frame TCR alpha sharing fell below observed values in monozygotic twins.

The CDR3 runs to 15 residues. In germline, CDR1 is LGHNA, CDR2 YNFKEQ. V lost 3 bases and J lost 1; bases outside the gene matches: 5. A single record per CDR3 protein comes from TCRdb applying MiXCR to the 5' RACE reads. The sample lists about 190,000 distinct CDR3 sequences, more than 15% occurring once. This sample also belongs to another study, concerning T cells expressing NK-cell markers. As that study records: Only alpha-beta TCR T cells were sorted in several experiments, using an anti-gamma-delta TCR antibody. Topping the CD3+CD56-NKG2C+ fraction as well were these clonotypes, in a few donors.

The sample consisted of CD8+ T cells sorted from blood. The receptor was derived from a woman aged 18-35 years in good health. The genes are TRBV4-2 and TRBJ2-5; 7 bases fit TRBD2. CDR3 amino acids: CASSQPGTIQETQYF. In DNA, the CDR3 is TGTGCCAGCAGCCAGCCCGGGACTATCCAAGAGACCCAGTACTTC.